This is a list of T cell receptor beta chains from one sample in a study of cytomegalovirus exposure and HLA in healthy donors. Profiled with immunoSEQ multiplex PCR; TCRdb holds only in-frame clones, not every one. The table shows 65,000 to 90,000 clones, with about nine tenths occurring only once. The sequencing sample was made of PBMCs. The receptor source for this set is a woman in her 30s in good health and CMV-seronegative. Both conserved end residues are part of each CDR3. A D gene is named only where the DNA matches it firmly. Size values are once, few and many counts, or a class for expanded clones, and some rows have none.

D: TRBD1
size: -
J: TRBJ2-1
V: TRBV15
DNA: TGTGCCACCAGCAGAGTGGGACAGGGAGTGTATGAGCAGTTCTTC
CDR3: CATSRVGQGVYEQFF

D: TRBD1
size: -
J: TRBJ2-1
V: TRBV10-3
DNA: TGTGCCGCGATGGACAGGGCAAATGAGCAGTTCTTC
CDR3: CAAMDRANEQFF

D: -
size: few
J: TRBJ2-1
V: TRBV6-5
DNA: TGTGCCAGCAGTTACCGGCAGGTTTACAATGAGCAGTTCTTC
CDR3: CASSYRQVYNEQFF

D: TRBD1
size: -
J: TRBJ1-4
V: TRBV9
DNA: TGTGCCAGCAGCGCTGGGACAGGGGGAGAAAAACTGTTTTTT
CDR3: CASSAGTGGEKLFF

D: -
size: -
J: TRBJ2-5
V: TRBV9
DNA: TGTGCCAGCAGCGAAGGGGGGGAGGTGGAGACCCAGTACTTC
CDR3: CASSEGGEVETQYF

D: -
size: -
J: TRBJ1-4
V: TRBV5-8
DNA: TGTGCCAGCAGGACCCGAGGGAGTTCTAATGAAAAACTGTTTTTT
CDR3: CASRTRGSSNEKLFF

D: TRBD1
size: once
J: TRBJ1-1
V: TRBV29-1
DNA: TGCAGCGGAACAGGGGCTGGTGGCACTGAAGCTTTCTTT
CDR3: CSGTGAGGTEAFF

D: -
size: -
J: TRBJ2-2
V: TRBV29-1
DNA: TGCAGCGTTGACGGGATTGGCGGGGAGCTGTTTTTT
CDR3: CSVDGIGGELFF

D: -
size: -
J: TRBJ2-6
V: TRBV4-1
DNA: TGCGCCAGCAGCCAAGATCGGTGGGGCCGTAACGGGGCCAACGTCCTGACTTTC
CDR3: CASSQDRWGRNGANVLTF

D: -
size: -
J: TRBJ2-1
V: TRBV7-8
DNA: TGTGCCAGCAGCTCCCGGGACTTGCCTCGTGAGCAGTTCTTC
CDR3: CASSSRDLPREQFF

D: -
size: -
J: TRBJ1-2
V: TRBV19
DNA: TGTGCCAGTAGTATACCCCGGACAGTTGGCAGAACCTTC
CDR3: CASSIPRTVGRTF

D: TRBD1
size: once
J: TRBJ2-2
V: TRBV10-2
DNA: TGCGCCAGCAGGGGGACAGGGTACACCGGGGAGCTGTTTTTT
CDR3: CASRGTGYTGELFF

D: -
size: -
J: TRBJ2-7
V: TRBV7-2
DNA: TGTGCCAGCAGCTTAGGACGAGGGATCGAGCAGTACTTC
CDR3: CASSLGRGIEQYF

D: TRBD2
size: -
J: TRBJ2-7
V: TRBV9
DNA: TGTGCCAGCAGCGCTTCGACTAGCGGGGGCTACGAGCAGTACTTC
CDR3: CASSASTSGGYEQYF

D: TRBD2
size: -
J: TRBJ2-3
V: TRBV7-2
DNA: TGTGCCAGCAGCTCCATTAGCGGGAGCACAGATACGCAGTATTTT
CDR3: CASSSISGSTDTQYF

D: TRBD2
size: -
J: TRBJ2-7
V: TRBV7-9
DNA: TGTGCCAGCAGCTTTAGCGGGGGCCCCTACGAGCAGTACTTC
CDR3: CASSFSGGPYEQYF

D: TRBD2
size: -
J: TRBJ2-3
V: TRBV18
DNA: TGTGCCAGCTCAGCCCGACTAGCGGGAGGTCCAGATACGCAGTATTTT
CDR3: CASSARLAGGPDTQYF

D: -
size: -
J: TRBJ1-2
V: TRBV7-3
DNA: TGTGCCAGCAGCGCGACAGGTTCTGGCTACACCTTC
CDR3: CASSATGSGYTF

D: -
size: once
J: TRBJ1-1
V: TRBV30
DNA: TGTGCCTGGAGTTGGGGGGGCGACACTGAAGCTTTCTTT
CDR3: CAWSWGGDTEAFF

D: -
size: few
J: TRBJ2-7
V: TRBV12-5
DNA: TGTGCTAGTGGTTTGGCACCCGGACTTCTTGCTACCTACGAGCAGTACTTC
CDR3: CASGLAPGLLATYEQYF

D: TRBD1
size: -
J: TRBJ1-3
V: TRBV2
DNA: TGTGCCAGCAGTTCGGGACAGGGCCCTATCTCTGGAAACACCATATATTTT
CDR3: CASSSGQGPISGNTIYF

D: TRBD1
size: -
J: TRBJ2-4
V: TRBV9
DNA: TGTGCCAGCAGCGTCCGGACAGGGGTGGGGAACATTCAGTACTTC
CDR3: CASSVRTGVGNIQYF